These 27 T cell receptor beta chains share one sample of origin, sequenced in a study of OX40 agonist ivuxolimab in advanced cancers. Only in-frame clones appear in the TCRdb table, and some are missing; sequencing was by immunoSEQ multiplex PCR. The profile covers around 60,000 clones, with roughly 80% appearing a single time and approximately 2% taken by the ten largest. The starting material was CD4+ or CD8+ T cells sorted from blood, obtained in a trial of the OX40 agonist ivuxolimab. All receptors come from an adult with an advanced solid tumor such as melanoma, head and neck, liver or kidney cancer.

The chain joins TRBV5-4 to TRBJ2-1; D possibly corresponds to TRBD1 (6 bases). The CDR3 loop spans 16 amino acids. V lost 1 base, J lost 6 bases, and 17 bases lay in between. Germline V CDR1 and CDR2: SGHNT, YYREEE (reference sequence). The CDR3 DNA reads as TGTGCCAGCAGCTTGCCTCCGGGACAACAACGCAATGAGCAGTTCTTC. It is translated as CASSLPPGQQRNEQFF.

The chain links TRBV7-2 to TRBJ1-6; D might be TRBD1 (5 bases). The length of the CDR3 is 14 residues. From germline, CDR1 is SGHTA and CDR2 FQGNSA. Trimming pared 1 base from V and 12 bases from J, leaving 13 bases between. The DNA of the CDR3 is TGTGCCAGCAGCTTAGAGTGGTCAGGGTTACCCCTCCACTTT. Protein product: CASSLEWSGLPLHF.

The chain uses TRBV5-1 and TRBJ2-1, with 8 positions matching TRBD2. V lost 0 bases and J lost 5; bases outside the gene matches: 4. Germline V lookup: CDR1 SGHRS, CDR2 YFSETQ. The CDR3 is 15 amino acids. CDR3 in amino acids: CASSLVRGVNNEQFF. The CDR3 DNA is TGCGCCAGCAGCTTGGTGCGGGGGGTAAACAATGAGCAGTTCTTC. The full variable domain, rest sourced from reference TRBV5-1 and TRBJ2-1, is KAGVTQTPRYLIKTRGQQVTLSCSPISGHRSVSWYQQTPGQGLQFLFEYFSETQRNKGNFPGRFSGRQFSNSRSEMNVSTLELGDSALYLCASSLVRGVNNEQFFGPGTRLTVL.

This chain links TRBV6-1 with TRBJ2-7, with TRBD1 identical over 10 bases. Trimming at V came to 1 base and at J to 4 bases, leaving 4 bases not matched to a gene. Germline lookup yields CDR1 MNHNS and CDR2 SASEGT. The CDR3 loop spans 15 amino acids. CDR3 amino acids: CASSEGQGAWYEQYF. CDR3 nucleotides: TGTGCCAGCAGTGAAGGACAGGGGGCTTGGTACGAGCAGTACTTC.

The chain employs TRBV7-6 and TRBJ2-5; D perhaps matches TRBD2 (6 bases). The germline gives CDR1 SGHVS, CDR2 FNYEAQ. Between the trimmed V and J ends, which lost 5 bases and 3 bases, there was a span of 10 bases. This CDR3 region has 13 residues. For the CDR3, the DNA is TGTGCCAGCAGCGGCGGGGCCGAAGAGACCCAGTACTTC. Encoded protein: CASSGGAEETQYF.

The chain is built from TRBV7-6 and TRBJ2-7; 8 positions agree with TRBD1. The J segment lost 4 bases and the V segment lost 1 base, leaving 6 bases of the junction unmatched. This CDR3 contains 15 residues. CDR1 is SGHVS and CDR2 is FNYEAQ in the germline V gene. CDR3 in amino acids: CASSLVGTGEYEQYF. The CDR3, as DNA: TGTGCCAGCAGCTTAGTCGGGACAGGCGAATACGAGCAGTACTTC.

V usage is TRBV7-9 and J usage is TRBJ2-5, with D perhaps TRBD1 or TRBD2 (5 bases each). CDR1 and CDR2 (germline): SEHNR, FQNEAQ (reference sequence). The V end lost 0 bases, the J end lost 5 bases, and 16 bases lay between the germline ends. The CDR3 consists of 16 residues. CDR3 in amino acids: CASSLAGSTGAETQYF. In DNA form, the CDR3 reads TGTGCCAGCAGCTTAGCCGGGTCCACCGGGGCGGAGACCCAGTACTTC.

The chain links TRBV7-9 to TRBJ1-6, with D maybe TRBD1 (6 bases). The CDR3 runs 13 residues. Germline assignment: CDR1 SEHNR and CDR2 FQNEAQ (reference sequence). With 6 bases removed from V and 9 bases from J, the gap between germline ends came to 12 bases. CDR3 residues: CASRREGVSPLHF. The CDR3 coding sequence is TGTGCCAGCAGACGGGAGGGGGTTTCACCCCTCCACTTT.

The V call is TRBV5-4, the J call TRBJ2-7; D unclear. This CDR3 spans 14 amino acids. V gave up 4 bases and J gave up 0 bases, with 11 bases separating them. The germline gives CDR1 SGHNT, CDR2 YYREEE (reference sequence). CDR3 in DNA: TGTGCCAGCAGCCATAAGGCCAGCTCCTACGAGCAGTACTTC. Translation gives CASSHKASSYEQYF.

The V gene is TRBV6-5, the J gene TRBJ2-3; possible D gene TRBD2, 6 bases. Germline CDR1 reads MNHEY; CDR2 reads SVGAGI. The CDR3 has 14 residues. Trimming left V 5 bases short and J 4 bases short, with 13 bases between. Written as DNA, the CDR3 is TGTGCCAGCAGTACGTTGGGGGGTCCAGATACGCAGTATTTT. Protein: CASSTLGGPDTQYF.

The V gene is TRBV14, the J gene TRBJ2-5; D remains unclear. V lost 0 bases, J lost 5 bases, and 7 bases lay in between. The CDR3 is made up of 13 amino acids. Germline V lookup: CDR1 SGHDN, CDR2 FVKESK. The CDR3 spells CASSQDKWETQYF. The CDR3 DNA reads as TGTGCCAGCAGCCAAGATAAGTGGGAGACCCAGTACTTC.

This clone was seen a few times. This chain connects TRBV30 to TRBJ1-5, with 8 nucleotides matching TRBD1. The CDR3 has 17 amino acids. The junction had 16 bases not matched to a gene; V was cut back by 2 bases and J by 7 bases. CDR1 is GTSNPN, CDR2 SVGIG, per germline (reference sequence). CDR3 DNA sequence: TGTGCCTGGAGTCCAGGACAGGGCGGACCCTCTAAACAGCCCCAGCATTTT. Encoded protein: CAWSPGQGGPSKQPQHF.

J is TRBJ2-1 and V is TRBV10-1, with 7 bases aligning to TRBD2. CDR1 and CDR2 from the germline V gene are WNHNN and SYGVQD (reference sequence). This CDR3 has 13 residues. V lost 6 bases, J lost 9 bases, and 8 bases stayed unmatched. CDR3 protein: CASRAQWGGEQFF. DNA for the CDR3: TGCGCCAGCAGAGCCCAATGGGGGGGTGAGCAGTTCTTC.

The chain has TRBV19 and TRBJ1-5; 9 bases align to TRBD1. The CDR3 contains 15 residues. The V and J ends lost 6 bases and 2 bases, in that order; junction bases with no gene match: 5. CDR1 is LNHDA and CDR2 is SQIVND in the germline V gene (reference sequence). This CDR3 is CASRTQGAGNQPQHF. CDR3 bases: TGTGCCAGTAGGACACAGGGGGCTGGCAATCAGCCCCAGCATTTT.

The chain couples TRBV5-4 to TRBJ2-5; D is possibly TRBD1 (7 bases). Looked up from germline, CDR1 is SGHNT and CDR2 is YYREEE (reference sequence). This CDR3 comprises 16 residues. V lost 4 bases, J lost 0 bases, and 16 bases lay in between. CDR3 sequence: CASSPQGGPNQETQYF. The CDR3 region has the DNA TGTGCCAGCAGCCCCCAGGGGGGCCCAAACCAAGAGACCCAGTACTTC.

This sequence joins TRBV28 and TRBJ1-5; TRBD1 agrees at 8 bases. V was pared by 4 bases and J by 4 bases, with 3 bases of the junction left unmatched. The CDR3 length is 14 residues. CDR1 and CDR2 from the germline V gene are MDHEN and SYDVKM. CDR3 amino acids: CASSSDRENQPQHF. CDR3 sequence (DNA): TGTGCCAGCAGTTCGGACAGGGAGAATCAGCCCCAGCATTTT.

This clone was counted a single time. The chain joins TRBV29-1 to TRBJ2-7; D unclear. The ends were cut back, 4 bases at V and 0 bases at J, with 13 bases in the middle. The CDR3 is made up of 14 amino acids. CDR1 is SQVTM, CDR2 ANQGSEA, per germline. The CDR3 nucleotides read TGCAGCGTTGTATCGGGCACAAACTCCTACGAGCAGTACTTC. This translates into CSVVSGTNSYEQYF.

This clone appeared once. This chain connects TRBV6-1 to TRBJ2-1; 9 bases map to TRBD2. Germline trimming cut 3 bases from V and 3 bases from J; bases unmatched to any gene: 6. The V gene's germline CDR1 is MNHNS and CDR2 SASEGT. The CDR3 length is 16 residues. CDR3 nucleotides: TGTGCCAGCAGTGATAGGACTAGCGCAAACTACAATGAGCAGTTCTTC. Translating gives CASSDRTSANYNEQFF.

This rearrangement joins TRBV2 to TRBJ2-5; D may be TRBD1 or TRBD2 (5 bases each). Trimming stripped 0 bases from V and 4 bases from J, with 6 bases between. The CDR3 is made up of 13 amino acids. Per the germline V gene, CDR1 is SNHLY and CDR2 is FYNNEI. The CDR3 nucleotides are TGTGCCAGCAGTGAAGCGGGGGTAGAGACCCAGTACTTC. It yields the protein CASSEAGVETQYF.

The rearrangement uses TRBV19 and TRBJ1-2; weak D call: TRBD1 (5 bases). V gave up 0 bases and J gave up 7 bases, with 15 bases separating them. The CDR3 contains 15 residues. Germline lookup yields CDR1 LNHDA and CDR2 SQIVND (reference sequence). CDR3 residues: CASSIDRAGRGGYTF. CDR3 bases: TGTGCCAGTAGTATAGATCGGGCAGGGAGAGGTGGCTACACCTTC.

On this clone: The junction departs from the called germline gene at one end, perhaps through a read error. V and J are TRBV7-3 and TRBJ2-7; D unresolved. Germline V gene lookup returns CDR1 SGHTA and CDR2 FQGTGA. CDR3 size: 8 residues. CDR3 nucleotides: TGTGCCAGCAGCCTCCTTTTTTTC. Protein: CASSLLFF.

The chain carries TRBV18 and TRBJ1-1; possible D gene TRBD1, 6 bases. CDR3 length equals 17 residues. CDR1 and CDR2 (germline): KGHSH, LQKENI. V shed 3 bases and J shed 4 bases, with 21 bases lying between them. The CDR3 is CASSPQVRAGASTEAFF. CDR3 sequence (DNA): TGTGCCAGCTCACCTCAGGTCAGAGCAGGGGCGAGCACTGAAGCTTTCTTT.

This chain joins TRBV15 and TRBJ1-1; D remains unclear. Trimming removed 1 base at V and 4 bases at J, with 7 bases between. The length of the CDR3 is 13 residues. Looked up from germline, CDR1 is LNHNV and CDR2 is YYDKDF (reference sequence). The CDR3, as DNA: TGTGCCACCAGCAGAGGGTGGCGCACTGAAGCTTTCTTT. Translating it yields CATSRGWRTEAFF.

V gene TRBV15 combines with J gene TRBJ2-7; D possibly corresponds to TRBD1 (7 bases). V was pared by 1 base and J by 9 bases, with 10 bases between. The germline V gene has CDR1 LNHNV and CDR2 YYDKDF (reference sequence). The CDR3 has 12 amino acids. The CDR3 DNA follows: TGTGCCACCAGCAGAGGGGGGGACAGGCAGTACTTC. This sequence encodes CATSRGGDRQYF.

The V and J genes are TRBV18 and TRBJ2-1, with TRBD2 matching 10 bases. Trimming took 3 bases from V and 4 from J; bases not matched to a gene: 18. The CDR3 is made up of 20 amino acids. Per germline, CDR1 KGHSH and CDR2 LQKENI. Here the CDR3 reads CASSPSGTTSGEGFYNEQFF. The CDR3 DNA reads TGTGCCAGCTCACCCTCCGGAACTACTAGCGGGGAGGGATTTTACAATGAGCAGTTCTTC.

V and J are TRBV29-1 and TRBJ2-7; D unclear. CDR3 length: 13 amino acids. Germline V gives CDR1 SQVTM, CDR2 ANQGSEA. V dropped 6 bases and J dropped 6 bases, with 18 bases sitting between them. The CDR3 DNA reads TGCAGCGTAAATGAACCACCATTTTCCGAGCAGTACTTC. Translating gives CSVNEPPFSEQYF.

This clone occurred once. The genes are TRBV30 and TRBJ2-7; 10 positions agree with TRBD2. The CDR3 runs to 13 residues. J lost 2 bases, V lost 6 bases, and 4 bases had no gene match. Germline V lookup: CDR1 GTSNPN, CDR2 SVGIG (reference sequence). In DNA form, the CDR3 reads TGTGCCTGTACTAGCGGGGCCACCTACGAGCAGTACTTC. Translating it yields CACTSGATYEQYF. The full variable domain, completed using reference TRBV30 and TRBJ2-7, is SQTIHQWPATLVQPVGSPLSLECTVEGTSNPNLYWYRQAAGRGLQLLFYSVGIGQISSEVPQNLSASRPQDRQFILSSKKLLLSDSGFYLCACTSGATYEQYFGPGTRLTVT.